These T cell receptor beta chains were read from a single sample in a study of CD8 T cells in Susac syndrome. One entry per CDR3 protein, called by TCRdb with MiXCR from the immunoSEQ multiplex PCR reads. This table holds some 110,000 distinct CDR3 sequences, more than 85% found once. Sequences were obtained from CD4+ T cells from PBMCs. These TCRs come from a human donor with multiple sclerosis. Each CDR3 is given with its conserved first and last residue. A D gene is named only where the DNA matches it firmly. Expanded clones are given a class, and other clones once, few, many or no size at all.

length	V	size	J	D	CDR3	DNA
14	TRBV29-1	once	TRBJ2-7	TRBD2	CSVVLTLAGGEQYF	TGCAGCGTTGTCTTAACGCTAGCGGGGGGCGAGCAGTACTTC
14	TRBV20-1	-	TRBJ2-5	TRBD2	CSVSRLAGVETQYF	TGCAGTGTCTCCCGACTAGCGGGAGTAGAGACCCAGTACTTC
12	TRBV29-1	-	TRBJ1-2	-	CSVEGQFGGYTF	TGCAGCGTTGAAGGACAGTTCGGGGGCTACACCTTC
14	TRBV12-3/TRBV12-4	-	TRBJ1-2	TRBD1	CASSPHGTGDGYTF	TGTGCCAGCAGTCCCCACGGGACAGGGGATGGCTACACCTTC
15	TRBV3-1	-	TRBJ2-5	TRBD1	CASSRWTGGQETQYF	TGTGCCAGCAGCCGTTGGACAGGGGGTCAAGAGACCCAGTACTTC
15	TRBV12-3/TRBV12-4	-	TRBJ2-5	TRBD2	CASNSGTSLMETQYF	TGTGCCAGCAATTCCGGGACTAGCTTAATGGAGACCCAGTACTTC
13	TRBV28	-	TRBJ1-4	-	CASSLGSNEKLFF	TGTGCCAGCAGTTTGGGGTCTAATGAAAAACTGTTTTTT
15	TRBV11-2	-	TRBJ2-2	-	CASSLSVMNTGELFF	TGTGCCAGCAGCTTAAGTGTTATGAACACCGGGGAGCTGTTTTTT
17	TRBV6-1	few	TRBJ2-7	-	CASKSAGNELSGYEQYF	TGTGCCAGCAAATCGGCGGGCAACGAATTAAGCGGCTACGAGCAGTACTTC
13	TRBV2	-	TRBJ2-1	-	CASTTSSYNEQFF	TGTGCCAGCACAACTTCCTCCTACAATGAGCAGTTCTTC
14	TRBV7-3	-	TRBJ1-1	-	CASSLGPRGTEAFF	TGTGCCAGCAGCTTAGGCCCTCGAGGGACTGAAGCTTTCTTT
14	TRBV5-1	-	TRBJ2-1	-	CASSLVVSYNEQFF	TGCGCCAGCAGCTTGGTCGTCTCCTACAATGAGCAGTTCTTC
13	TRBV20-1	-	TRBJ1-6	-	CSARTRTTSPLHF	TGCAGTGCTAGAACCCGGACCACCTCACCCCTCCACTTT
14	TRBV5-6	-	TRBJ1-2	TRBD1	CASSLGYRGHGYTF	TGTGCCAGCAGCTTGGGGTACAGGGGGCATGGCTACACCTTC
14	TRBV9	once	TRBJ1-1	-	CASSVVPMGTEAFF	TGTGCCAGCAGCGTAGTTCCCATGGGAACTGAAGCTTTCTTT
14	TRBV12-3/TRBV12-4	once	TRBJ1-5	TRBD1	CASRRDSEYQPQHF	TGTGCCAGCAGGAGGGACAGCGAATATCAGCCCCAGCATTTT
16	TRBV5-1	-	TRBJ1-1	TRBD1	CASSLGQGGLNTEAFF	TGCGCCAGCAGCTTGGGACAGGGGGGCTTGAACACTGAAGCTTTCTTT
16	TRBV20-1	-	TRBJ1-2	TRBD1	CSARDPRQGQNYGYTF	TGCAGTGCTAGAGACCCCAGACAGGGCCAAAACTATGGCTACACCTTC
17	TRBV7-3	-	TRBJ1-3	TRBD1	CASSPPRTDREGYTIYF	TGTGCCAGCAGCCCACCACGCACAGACAGGGAAGGGTACACCATATATTTT
15	TRBV7-2	-	TRBJ2-1	-	CASSPEGWALNEQFF	TGTGCCAGCAGCCCAGAGGGCTGGGCGCTCAATGAGCAGTTCTTC
13	TRBV9	few	TRBJ1-2	TRBD1	CASSLLGGSGYTF	TGTGCCAGCAGCTTATTAGGGGGCTCCGGCTACACCTTC
14	TRBV6-5	-	TRBJ2-3	TRBD1	CASSFGQGSDTQYF	TGTGCCAGCAGTTTCGGACAGGGGTCAGATACGCAGTATTTT
16	TRBV9	-	TRBJ2-1	TRBD1	CASSDRGPRSYNEQFF	TGTGCCAGCAGCGACAGGGGGCCTCGCTCCTACAATGAGCAGTTCTTC
15	TRBV24-1	once	TRBJ1-2	TRBD1	CATSDLTGEFYGYTF	TGTGCCACCAGTGATCTGACAGGGGAGTTCTATGGCTACACCTTC
16	TRBV5-1	-	TRBJ2-5	-	CASSSEKVRAQETQYF	TGCGCCAGCAGCTCCGAAAAGGTTCGTGCCCAAGAGACCCAGTACTTC
16	TRBV3-1	-	TRBJ1-5	-	CASSQGSVGLGQPQHF	TGTGCCAGCAGCCAAGGGTCCGTGGGGTTGGGTCAGCCCCAGCATTTT
16	TRBV7-3	once	TRBJ2-2	TRBD2	CASSFSTSSDTGELFF	TGTGCCAGCAGCTTCTCGACTAGCTCCGACACCGGGGAGCTGTTTTTT
14	TRBV28	-	TRBJ1-2	-	CASSLRVGIYGYTF	TGTGCCAGCAGTTTAAGGGTGGGGATCTATGGCTACACCTTC
14	TRBV18	once	TRBJ2-1	-	CASSPSDGYNEQFF	TGTGCCAGCTCACCCTCGGACGGGTACAATGAGCAGTTCTTC
14	TRBV20-1	once	TRBJ1-2	-	CSAREGQGRYGYTF	TGCAGTGCTAGAGAGGGTCAGGGAAGGTATGGCTACACCTTC
13	TRBV11-2	-	TRBJ2-3	TRBD2	CASRGLGTDTQYF	TGTGCCAGCAGGGGACTAGGTACAGATACGCAGTATTTT
14	TRBV10-3	-	TRBJ1-1	-	CAISEFDPNTEAFF	TGTGCCATCAGTGAGTTCGACCCGAACACTGAAGCTTTCTTT
14	TRBV29-1	-	TRBJ1-2	-	CSVEDLQRGWGYTF	TGCAGCGTTGAAGATCTTCAGAGGGGTTGGGGCTACACCTTC
14	TRBV12-3/TRBV12-4	-	TRBJ2-5	-	CASRELQGSETQYF	TGTGCCAGCCGTGAGCTACAGGGATCAGAGACCCAGTACTTC
12	TRBV29-1	once	TRBJ1-2	-	CSVERMYYGYTF	TGCAGCGTTGAACGAATGTACTATGGCTACACCTTC
18	TRBV15	-	TRBJ1-5	-	CATRGPGQRLRGGQPQHF	TGTGCCACCAGGGGGCCGGGACAAAGATTGCGGGGCGGTCAGCCCCAGCATTTT
12	TRBV30	-	TRBJ1-1	-	CAWRGQRTEAFF	TGTGCCTGGAGAGGACAGAGGACTGAAGCTTTCTTT
13	TRBV6-5	-	TRBJ1-1	TRBD1	CASSSVDRDEAFF	TGTGCCAGCAGTTCCGTAGACAGGGATGAAGCTTTCTTT
14	TRBV10-1	-	TRBJ2-7	TRBD1	CASSEGDRVYEQYF	TGCGCCAGCAGTGAGGGGGACAGGGTCTACGAGCAGTACTTC
15	TRBV30	-	TRBJ1-5	-	CAWSLTQGVNQPQHF	TGTGCCTGGAGTCTAACCCAAGGGGTGAATCAGCCCCAGCATTTT
12	TRBV25-1	-	TRBJ1-1	-	CASSVSGVVAFF	TGTGCCAGCAGTGTCTCAGGGGTTGTAGCTTTCTTT
15	TRBV6-5	-	TRBJ2-5	TRBD1	CASRRRTGVGETQYF	TGTGCCAGCAGGCGCAGGACAGGGGTAGGGGAGACCCAGTACTTC
14	TRBV4-3	-	TRBJ2-7	-	CASSQEAGTERKYF	TGCGCCAGCAGCCAAGAGGCCGGGACGGAAAGGAAGTACTTC
15	TRBV5-1	-	TRBJ2-1	TRBD1	CASSLTGAAYNEQFF	TGCGCCAGCAGCCTCACAGGGGCGGCCTACAATGAGCAGTTCTTC
13	TRBV7-3	few	TRBJ2-3	-	CASSSPGADTQYF	TGTGCCAGCAGCTCCCCCGGGGCAGATACGCAGTATTTT
13	TRBV5-1	-	TRBJ1-1	-	CASRVTVNTEAFF	TGCGCCAGCAGGGTAACGGTGAACACTGAAGCTTTCTTT
11	TRBV27	-	TRBJ2-5	TRBD2	CASGRGETQYF	TGTGCCAGCGGGAGGGGAGAGACCCAGTACTTC
14	TRBV19	once	TRBJ2-7	-	CASSPPGLSYEQYF	TGTGCCAGTAGTCCACCGGGACTCTCCTACGAGCAGTACTTC